This TCR beta chain was captured by sequencing in a study of cytomegalovirus exposure and HLA in healthy donors (TCRdb year 2017). About the full investigation: An earlier analysis of some 620 of the donors reported 250 to 350 Gb of sequence data and 95 million to 140 million unique TCR beta sequences obtained from 180 million or so T cells. An early release covering about 600 HLA-typed donors comprised roughly 300 gigabases of sequencing data and around 86 million unique TCR sequences. Among the roughly 370 genotyped donors, roughly 80% belonged to the genetic ancestry cluster associated with self-reported Caucasian donors. The study aimed to test whether cataloging public T cell receptors could reveal signatures of past pathogen exposure. The study used immunosequencing to profile the T cell repertoires of 600 to 850 subjects and linked those repertoires to cytomegalovirus serostatus. Along with the approximately 700-subject first cohort, a separate validation cohort of over a hundred different subjects was used. To predict cytomegalovirus infection status, the study brought together high-throughput TCR immunosequencing, statistical association of individual TCRs with disease status, and machine learning. A later analysis re-examined previously published TCR beta repertoires from hundreds of donors and added high-resolution HLA genotyping to investigate patterns of TCR occurrence. In the later analysis, no new phenotypic data were used to find candidate immune exposures; instead, reliance was placed on TCR beta sequences and their occurrence across donors. In an earlier analysis of around 540 of the donors, high-throughput TCR beta sequencing was used to judge whether each TCR beta V gene segment behaved as functional or pseudogenic. Alongside the repertoire data, information on donor age, sex, ethnicity and CMV serostatus was compiled. Genome-wide SNP genotypes for about three fifths of the 666 donors were used in a later genetic analysis, which treated that subset as a discovery cohort. Every repertoire in the discovery cohort had been generated on one and the same sequencing platform. HLA typing included class I and class II loci at four-digit resolution. Typing coverage differed by locus: A, B, C, DRB1 and DQB1 were typed in roughly 629-640 donors, DQA1 in around 500, DPA1 in 600 to 610, and DPB1 in approximately 450. Several DR-DQ haplotypes were handled as single units for association and clustering because linkage in the cohort was strong. On average, about 240,000 unique TCR beta nucleotide sequences were sequenced per donor among more than 350 genotyped donors of the cohort, with roughly 18% of those sequences being non-productive. Paper-wide results and their limitations: The study gave a list of 150 to 200 TCR beta chains associated with cytomegalovirus. The authors suggested that the approach could potentially be generalized to other disease states and immunological phenotypes. The classifier was reported to diagnose cytomegalovirus status with high specificity and sensitivity in both the original cohort and the validation cohort. A later analysis associated 16,951 TCR beta sequences with specific HLA alleles at a false discovery rate of 0.05. In a later analysis, HLA-associated TCR beta chains showed more clonal expansion and lower generation probabilities than non-associated chains that were equally common. Only TCR beta chains were sequenced in this cohort, and the absence of alpha or paired-chain data limited detectable features. In a later analysis, TCR association rates were found to vary across HLA loci, with the most associated TCRs seen for DRB1 alleles and the fewest for HLA-C alleles. Across donors, most TCR sequences were observed very rarely, whereas some public TCRs were present in many individuals. Around 16 rarely observed V segments, including chromosome 9 orphons, were excluded from the earlier analysis of 550 to 700 of the donors because counts were too low. According to a later analysis, most CMV-associated TCR beta chains appeared to be HLA-restricted, and the HLA associations seemed to be driven largely by CMV exposure. In a later genetic analysis, fewer N-insertions in productive TCRs were reported among donors in an Asian-associated ancestry cluster than the roughly 700-donor mean. A further reported finding was that TCR beta sequences accurately predicted the HLA-A and HLA-B alleles for most subjects in the first cohort. Because HLA typing was unavailable for some donors at each locus, only the typed subset was used in association tests. In an earlier analysis of about 600 of the donors, most TCR beta V segments appeared in productive rearrangements about 87% or about 30% of the time, broadly matching IMGT annotations. Assigning TCR associations to individual alleles was difficult when HLA alleles, especially DR and DQ, strongly co-occurred. An association between a missense DCLRE1C variant and V-gene and J-gene trimming of TCR beta chains was found in a later genetic analysis and replicated in an independent cohort. A cluster of highly shared sequence variants was judged likely to be a technical artifact of the sequencing pipeline. Presence/absence analyses assumed roughly uniform sequencing depth across donors, an assumption that may not hold. CMV serostatus was the only immune exposure information available for the cohort. Three of the identified cytomegalovirus-associated TCR beta chains were confirmed in vitro to be specific for cytomegalovirus antigens. In a later analysis, several top co-occurrence clusters were reported to appear linked to parvovirus B19, influenza, CMV and Epstein-Barr virus. The 87-base-pair reads could not distinguish some IMGT-functional V segments, including TRBV6-2 and TRBV6-3, so those segments were excluded. Correlated functional status among segregating V segments might be attributable to linkage disequilibrium, but an unknown experimental factor could not be ruled out.

As to this clone: It lacks a known antigen. Compared with germline, one end of the junction differs, possibly owing to a read error. Different DNA sequences within this sample yield the same CDR3.

Library preparation was by the immunoSEQ multiplex PCR assay. For the multiplex PCR, a mixture combining 60 forward primers for TCR Vbeta segments and 13 reverse primers for TCR Jbeta segments was used. The CDR3 region of rearranged TCR beta genes was amplified from genomic DNA with a multiplex PCR assay. Amplified TCR beta libraries were sequenced as 87-base-pair reads on the Illumina HiSeq System. In the authors' own workflow: A later analysis tallied roughly 76 million unique TCR beta chains across the 610 or so repertoires, and roughly 11 million of those chains were shared by two or more donors. To remove PCR and sequencing errors, raw reads were error-corrected and collapsed into unique sequences using a nearest-neighbor algorithm that merged closely related sequences. Alignment of CDR3 sequences to IMGT reference sequences was used to assign V, D and J gene segments. For a sequence to be retained, at least a six-nucleotide match to both a V gene segment and a J gene segment was required. Rearrangements were classified as productive when the CDR3 lacked stop codons and remained in frame with V and J, and all other rearrangements were classified as non-productive. Following IMGT convention, CDR3 was defined as the stretch from the second conserved V-encoded cysteine to the conserved J-encoded phenylalanine. In an earlier analysis of more than 550 of the donors, sequences lacking an unambiguous match to a single V gene segment were excluded. An earlier analysis of almost 600 of the donors classified V segments as functional when productive rearrangements were above 56.7% and as segregating when the standard deviation between donors was above 5%. A statistical classification framework was built for diagnosing cytomegalovirus status from the catalog of TCR beta chain sequences. In a later analysis, TCR nucleotide sequences were compared against IMGT/GENE-DB human TR gene sequences so that V and J genes could be assigned. Using the TCRdist pipeline, a later analysis assigned CDR3 sequences along with most-parsimonious VDJ recombination scenarios. A later analysis defined each TCR beta chain by its CDR3 amino acid sequence plus V-gene family, and excluded reads lacking a unique V-gene family. As a way to deal with suspected cross-contamination and a sequencing artifact, a later analysis dropped roughly 620 nucleotide sequences that were highly shared and had low generation probability. In a later analysis, a clonal expansion index for each public chain was calculated from normalized within-repertoire ranks of inferred template counts. In a later analysis, generation probabilities were computed with a VDJ recombination model fitted to out-of-frame rearrangements, and the resulting probabilities were checked against IGoR. A later analysis scored TCR-TCR, TCR-HLA and TCR-CMV co-occurrence with hypergeometric tests, applying a repertoire-size bias correction to TCR pairs. A later analysis estimated false discovery rates by permuting HLA or CMV assignments 20 times. A later analysis grouped co-occurring TCRs with DBSCAN, adding TCRdist sequence similarity when clustering within HLA-allele-positive subsets. Repertoires with fewer than 30,000 or more than 120,000 public chains, plus five repertoires with anomalous nucleotide sharing, were excluded from co-occurrence clustering. Entries here come from immuneACCESS through TCRdb and include only in-frame sequences with V and J called. Some clones fail to appear in such tables; in the studies checked, an unresolved V gene covers under half of the shortfall, and the cause of the remainder is unknown. V and J calls and clone size are as listed in that table; D and trimming were resolved from the DNA. The sample table shows some 150,000 clones, and about four fifths are seen once. Approximately 7% of the sample comes from the top ten.

CDR1 and CDR2 are read off the germline V gene as MNHEY and SVGAGI. The CDR3 sequence holds 15 residues, the cysteine and phenylalanine included. Of the read, only the CDR3 DNA is kept; its 45 bases are in frame from base 1. The cohort comprised approximately 700 healthy bone marrow donors. Cohort members were all nominally healthy when sampled, although unrecorded immune exposures were likely present. The donor was CMV seropositive and belonged to the group of around 300 seropositive cohort members. Every donor gave a peripheral blood sample, and the peripheral blood mononuclear cells from that sample were used for TCR beta sequencing. The Qiagen DNeasy Blood Extraction Kit was used to extract genomic DNA from the blood cell samples.

The sequenced sample was PBMCs. The chain is made from TRBV6-5 and TRBJ1-2; 7 bases in the junction line up with TRBD1. This TCR was recovered from a woman aged 30 to 39 in good health and CMV-seropositive. The bases read TGCGCCAGCAGTTACGTACAGGGGAATAACTATGGCTACACCTTC. The encoded protein is CASSYVQGNNYGYTF.